The next 17 T cell receptor beta chains were all read from a single sample in a study of blood T cell repertoires in COVID-19. Repertoires were generated with immunoSEQ multiplex PCR, while TCRdb's copy carries only in-frame clones and drops some. This table holds approximately 210,000 clones, more than 70% found once. The sequencing input was peripheral blood. These receptors all come from a woman aged 50 to 65 with acute or convalescent COVID-19.

The chain employs TRBV5-1 and TRBJ2-3; D possibly corresponds to TRBD1 (5 bases). CDR1 is SGHRS, CDR2 YFSETQ, per germline. The CDR3 is 14 amino acids. V shed 5 bases and J shed 3 bases, with 13 bases lying between them. DNA of the CDR3: TGCGCCAGCAGAGGGCTAAAGGGGACAGATACGCAGTATTTT. Amino acids: CASRGLKGTDTQYF. The variable domain in full, with the rest retrieved from reference TRBV5-1 and TRBJ2-3, is KAGVTQTPRYLIKTRGQQVTLSCSPISGHRSVSWYQQTPGQGLQFLFEYFSETQRNKGNFPGRFSGRQFSNSRSEMNVSTLELGDSALYLCASRGLKGTDTQYFGPGTRLTVL.

The genes are TRBV2 and TRBJ1-6; the D gene is possibly TRBD1 (6 bases). The V end lost 6 bases, the J end lost 3 bases, and 18 bases lay between the germline ends. Germline-derived CDR1 and CDR2 are SNHLY and FYNNEI. This CDR3 has 17 residues. Here the CDR3 DNA reads TGTGCCAGCAGCTATAATTTGGACAGCTACTATAATTCACCCCTCCACTTT. Its protein product is CASSYNLDSYYNSPLHF. The full variable domain, its missing parts supplied by reference TRBV2 and TRBJ1-6, is EPEVTQTPSHQVTQMGQEVILRCVPISNHLYFYWYRQILGQKVEFLVSFYNNEISEKSEIFDDQFSVERPDGSNFTLKIRSTKLEDSAMYFCASSYNLDSYYNSPLHFGNGTRLTVT.

The chain employs TRBV5-4 and TRBJ1-3, with 11 bases matching TRBD1. Trimming removed 4 bases from V and 8 bases from J; junction bases left unmatched: 5. The CDR3 length is 14 residues. Germline-derived CDR1 and CDR2 are SGHNT and YYREEE (reference sequence). For the CDR3, the DNA is TGTGCCAGCAGCCTCGGACAGGGGGCGGACACCATATATTTT. It specifies CASSLGQGADTIYF.

CDR3 residues: CASNGGMGANVLTF. The DNA of the CDR3 is TGTGCCAGCAATGGGGGGATGGGGGCCAACGTCCTGACTTTC. The genes are TRBV28 and TRBJ2-6, with a tentative D call TRBD2 (6 bases). The CDR3 is 14 residues long. CDR1 and CDR2 (germline): MDHEN, SYDVKM. Trimming removed 7 bases at V and 4 bases at J, with 11 bases between.

This chain connects TRBV15 to TRBJ2-1; 8 bases agree with TRBD1. The CDR3 consists of 16 residues. From germline, CDR1 is LNHNV and CDR2 YYDKDF (reference sequence). V lost 1 base to trimming and J lost 5 bases; unmatched junction nucleotides: 7. CDR3 in amino acids: CATSRVRGPNHNEQFF. The CDR3 DNA follows: TGTGCCACCAGCAGAGTCAGGGGGCCGAACCACAATGAGCAGTTCTTC.

DNA for the CDR3: TGTGCCAGCAGAACAGGGCCAGATACGCAGTATTTT. Translation gives CASRTGPDTQYF. This chain links TRBV2 with TRBJ2-3, with D possibly matching TRBD1 (6 bases). Germline CDR1 is SNHLY and CDR2 is FYNNEI. Trimming left V 6 bases short and J 4 bases short, with 8 bases between. The CDR3 loop spans 12 amino acids.

This clone was detected once. This specimen includes other DNA sequences encoding the same CDR3. The chain employs TRBV19 and TRBJ1-5; no firm D call. CDR1 and CDR2 from the germline V gene are LNHDA and SQIVND (reference sequence). V was pared by 6 bases and J by 7 bases, with 10 bases between. The CDR3 loop spans 12 amino acids. The CDR3 nucleotides are TGTGCCAGTAGCCTCCTAAGACAGCCCCAGCATTTT. Protein product: CASSLLRQPQHF.

The chain recombines TRBV2 with TRBJ1-2; the D gene is possibly TRBD1 (5 bases). The germline V gene has CDR1 SNHLY and CDR2 FYNNEI. V lost 3 bases and J lost 3, with 14 bases in between. The CDR3 consists of 15 residues. CDR3 DNA sequence: TGTGCCAGCAGTGACCAGGGTAGGGGCGACTATGGCTACACCTTC. Amino acid sequence: CASSDQGRGDYGYTF.

The rearrangement joins TRBV10-3 to TRBJ1-2; D is ambiguous. Germline CDR1 is ENHRY and CDR2 is SYGVKD. CDR3 size: 13 residues. V lost 7 bases and J lost 1, with 10 bases in between. CDR3 in DNA: TGTGCCATCACCCCGGGTTTTAACTATGGCTACACCTTC. It specifies CAITPGFNYGYTF.

The chain recombines TRBV14 with TRBJ2-3; a weak D match, TRBD2 (5 bases). CDR1 and CDR2 (germline): SGHDN, FVKESK. Trimming pared 3 bases from V and 4 bases from J, leaving 11 bases between. The CDR3 has 14 amino acids. The CDR3 loop is CASSHLAWADTQYF. The CDR3 DNA follows: TGTGCCAGCAGCCACCTAGCATGGGCAGATACGCAGTATTTT.

V usage is TRBV6-1 and J usage is TRBJ2-7, with TRBD2 matching 9 bases. After removal of 3 bases from V and 2 bases from J, the junction contained 14 bases not matched to a gene. This CDR3 has 18 amino acids. Germline V gives CDR1 MNHNS, CDR2 SASEGT. This chain's CDR3 is CASSDRGSSGSAPYEQYF. Written as DNA, the CDR3 is TGTGCCAGCAGTGATCGTGGGAGTAGCGGGAGTGCGCCCTACGAGCAGTACTTC.

This clone was found a few times. The V call is TRBV27, the J call TRBJ1-5; 7 nucleotides line up with TRBD1. There are 18 residues in the CDR3. V dropped 5 bases and J dropped 0; count of bases not matched to a gene: 13. CDR1 MNHEY and CDR2 SMNVEV come from the germline V gene (reference sequence). The CDR3 nucleotides are TGTGCCAGCAGTCCCGGGCTACAGGGGCGTTATAGCAATCAGCCCCAGCATTTT. Its translation is CASSPGLQGRYSNQPQHF.

The gene calls are TRBV28 and TRBJ2-1; D gene ambiguous. CDR3 length equals 12 residues. Germline CDR1 is MDHEN and CDR2 is SYDVKM. Trimming removed 3 bases from V and 9 bases from J, with 9 bases in between. For the CDR3, the DNA is TGTGCCAGCAGTTTTGGGCTTAGTGAGCAGTTCTTC. Its protein product is CASSFGLSEQFF.

This chain uses TRBV21-1 with TRBJ2-3; the DNA was not compared with TRBD2, the D call given in the table. TRBV21-1 is assigned pseudogene status. This CDR3 comprises 14 residues. DNA of the CDR3: TGTGCCAGCAGGGGACTGCTGGTCACAGATACGCAGTATTTT. Its translation is CASRGLLVTDTQYF.

The V and J genes are TRBV24-1 and TRBJ1-5; D ambiguous. Germline CDR1 and CDR2: KGHDR and SFDVKD. The CDR3 is 15 amino acids. Trimming took off 2 bases at V and 5 bases at J, with 12 bases between the two ends. The CDR3 region is CATSDSRQIDQPQHF. CDR3 nucleotide sequence: TGTGCCACCAGTGATTCGAGGCAGATAGATCAGCCCCAGCATTTT.

V gene TRBV7-8 combines with J gene TRBJ2-3; weak D call: TRBD2 (5 bases). The CDR3 length is 13 residues. The ends were cut back, 5 bases at V and 3 bases at J, with 9 bases in the middle. Germline CDR1 is SGHVS and CDR2 is FQNEAQ. The DNA for the CDR3 is TGTGCCAGCAGCCGGACTTCAACAGATACGCAGTATTTT. It codes for CASSRTSTDTQYF.

The gene calls are TRBV24-1 and TRBJ2-7, with D possibly being TRBD1 (5 bases). The V gene lost 2 bases and the J gene lost 2 bases, with 12 bases spanning the gap. The germline CDR1 and CDR2 sequences are KGHDR and SFDVKD. This CDR3 region has 15 residues. CDR3 nucleotide sequence: TGTGCCACCAGTGATTCAACAGGTGACGCCTACGAGCAGTACTTC. This codes for CATSDSTGDAYEQYF.